The clone carrying this T cell receptor beta chain was seen only once. The data belong to a study of tumor-infiltrating lymphocytes in oesophageal squamous cell carcinoma. The length of the CDR3 is 13 residues. CDR1 and CDR2 from the germline V gene are MNHGY and SAAAGT. J was trimmed by 8 bases and V by 5 bases; bases with no gene match: 4. One entry per CDR3 protein, called by TCRdb with MiXCR from the PCR reads. Counted here are about 12,000 distinct CDR3 sequences, under 70% occurring once; the ten biggest clones make up roughly 40%. The chain employs TRBV6-8 and TRBJ2-3; 10 bases line up with TRBD1. This clonotype was sampled from a female donor with esophageal squamous cell carcinoma. Sequenced: esophageal tumor tissue. Here the CDR3 reads CASSAGTGVTQYF. DNA of the CDR3: TGTGCCAGCAGTGCCGGGACAGGGGTTACGCAGTATTTT.